The source of this T cell receptor (beta chain) is a study of metastatic and nonmetastatic thyroid tumors. Study-wide context: Repertoires from blood and tumor or nodule tissue of malignant and benign thyroid patients were compared. Study-wide results and caveats: Within blood and tumor, benign nodules reportedly had significantly lower TCR beta diversity than malignant thyroid tumors did.

Every patient was untreated before thyroid surgery. This clone is medium-sized. Its antigen is not identified. As handled by the study authors: What underpinned the distant-metastasis classifier for papillary thyroid cancer was the set of CDR3 differences across clinicopathological groups. TCRdb ran MiXCR on the PCR reads. TCRdb assigned the V and J calls; the authors' analysis was not used. This table has roughly 6,500 clones, around a third appearing once. This sequence was found in a male donor with papillary thyroid cancer or a benign thyroid nodule (not recorded which). Some clones in this sample may be carry-over from other donors' samples. Sequenced: adjacent normal tissue.

The CDR3 DNA is TGTGCCAGCAGCTTAGATCCGGGCAGAGCCTACGAGCAGTACTTC. Translated: CASSLDPGRAYEQYF. The chain uses TRBV11-2 and TRBJ2-7; D remains ambiguous. The CDR3 has 15 residues. Germline lookup yields CDR1 SGHAT and CDR2 FQNNGV. Trimming took off 0 bases at V and 2 bases at J, with 11 bases between the two ends.